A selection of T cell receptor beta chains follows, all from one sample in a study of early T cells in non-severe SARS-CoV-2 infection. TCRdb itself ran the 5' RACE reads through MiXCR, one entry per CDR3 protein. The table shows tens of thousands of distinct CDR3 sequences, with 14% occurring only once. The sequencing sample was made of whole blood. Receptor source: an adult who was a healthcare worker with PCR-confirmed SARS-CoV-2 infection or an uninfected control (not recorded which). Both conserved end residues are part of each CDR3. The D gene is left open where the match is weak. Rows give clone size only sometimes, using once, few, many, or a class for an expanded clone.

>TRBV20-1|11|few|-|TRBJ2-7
TGCAGTGCTAGGTCTGGCTACGAGCAGTACTTC
CSARSGYEQYF
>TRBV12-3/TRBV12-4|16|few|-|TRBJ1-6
TGTGCCAGCAGAAGGGGCGAGGGTCTCGGGAATTCACCCCTCCACTTT
CASRRGEGLGNSPLHF
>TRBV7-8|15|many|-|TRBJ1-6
TGTGCCAGCAGCCCGGGGGCGGACGAGAATTCACCCCTCCACTTT
CASSPGADENSPLHF
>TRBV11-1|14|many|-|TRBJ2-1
TGTGCCAGCAGCTTGACTAGCTCCTACAATGAGCAGTTCTTC
CASSLTSSYNEQFF
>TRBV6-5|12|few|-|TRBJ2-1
TGTGCCAGCAGCTCGGCCGGAGGTGAGCAGTTCTTC
CASSSAGGEQFF
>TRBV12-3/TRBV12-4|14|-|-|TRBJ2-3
TGTGCCAGCACCCCCAGCACATTTACAGATACGCAGTATTTT
CASTPSTFTDTQYF
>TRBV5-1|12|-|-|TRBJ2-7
TGCGCCAGTACTGGGGGCACCTACGAGCAGTACTTC
CASTGGTYEQYF
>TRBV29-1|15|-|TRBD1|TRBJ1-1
TGCAGCGTTGCGGGCAGGGGGCGCCCGGGGACTGAAGCTTTCTTT
CSVAGRGRPGTEAFF
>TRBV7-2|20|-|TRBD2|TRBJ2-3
TGTGCCAGCAGCCCGGGCTGGAACGGGGGGACCTTACTTAGCACAGATACGCAGTATTTT
CASSPGWNGGTLLSTDTQYF
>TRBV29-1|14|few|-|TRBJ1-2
TGCAGCGTGGCAGGGGCATTCTCTAACTATGGCTACACCTTC
CSVAGAFSNYGYTF
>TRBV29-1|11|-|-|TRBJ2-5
TGCAGCGTTGCGGGGCAAGAGACCCAGTACTTC
CSVAGQETQYF
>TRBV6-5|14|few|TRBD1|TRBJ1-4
TGTGCCAGCAGTCGGACAGGGGGAAGTGAAAAACTGTTTTTT
CASSRTGGSEKLFF
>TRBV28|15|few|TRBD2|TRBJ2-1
TGTGCCAGCAGGTATAGCGGGAGCTCCTACAATGAGCAGTTCTTC
CASRYSGSSYNEQFF
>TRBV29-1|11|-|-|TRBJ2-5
TGCAGCGTTGAAAACGGAGAGACCCAGTACTTC
CSVENGETQYF
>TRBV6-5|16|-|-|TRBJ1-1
TGTGCCAGCAGTTACAGGAGATGGGACATCAACACTGAAGCTTTCTTT
CASSYRRWDINTEAFF
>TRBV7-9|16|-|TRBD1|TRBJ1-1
TGTGCCAGCAGCCGCGTGACAGGGGCCGTCAACACTGAAGCTTTCTTT
CASSRVTGAVNTEAFF
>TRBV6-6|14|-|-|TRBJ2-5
TGTGCCAGCAGTCCCACAACTAGTCTCGAGACCCAGTACTTC
CASSPTTSLETQYF
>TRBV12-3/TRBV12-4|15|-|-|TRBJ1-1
TGTGCCAGCAGTTTCGGGATGTCATACAACACTGAAGCTTTCTTT
CASSFGMSYNTEAFF
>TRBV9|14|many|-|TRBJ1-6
TGTGCCAGCAGCGTAGCGGCGACGGATTCACCCCTCCACTTT
CASSVAATDSPLHF
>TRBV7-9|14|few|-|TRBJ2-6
TGTGCCACCATAAAGCCCTCTGGGGCCAACGTCCTGACTTTC
CATIKPSGANVLTF
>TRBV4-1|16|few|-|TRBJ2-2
TGCGCCAGCAGCCAAGCGGGGGCGCCGAACACCGGGGAGCTGTTTTTT
CASSQAGAPNTGELFF
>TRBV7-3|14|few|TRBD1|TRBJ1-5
TGTGCCAGCAGGCTACAGGGGAGCAATCAGCCCCAGCATTTT
CASRLQGSNQPQHF
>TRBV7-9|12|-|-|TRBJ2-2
TGTGCCAGCAGTGGGCGCACCGGGGAGCTGTTTTTT
CASSGRTGELFF
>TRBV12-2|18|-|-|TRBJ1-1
TGTGCAAGTCGCCCCTTTACCCGGGACAGAAAATTCAACACTGAAGCTTTCTTT
CASRPFTRDRKFNTEAFF
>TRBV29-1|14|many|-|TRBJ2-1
TGCAGCGTTGAAGATTGGTCTGGGGACAATGAGCAGTTCTTC
CSVEDWSGDNEQFF
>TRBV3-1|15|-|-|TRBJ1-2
TGTGCCAGCAGCCAAGACCCGTGGGGATCAAAAGGCTACACCTTC
CASSQDPWGSKGYTF
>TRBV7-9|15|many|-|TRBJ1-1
TGTGCCAGCAGCTTATTGAGGCTTATGAACACTGAAGCTTTCTTT
CASSLLRLMNTEAFF